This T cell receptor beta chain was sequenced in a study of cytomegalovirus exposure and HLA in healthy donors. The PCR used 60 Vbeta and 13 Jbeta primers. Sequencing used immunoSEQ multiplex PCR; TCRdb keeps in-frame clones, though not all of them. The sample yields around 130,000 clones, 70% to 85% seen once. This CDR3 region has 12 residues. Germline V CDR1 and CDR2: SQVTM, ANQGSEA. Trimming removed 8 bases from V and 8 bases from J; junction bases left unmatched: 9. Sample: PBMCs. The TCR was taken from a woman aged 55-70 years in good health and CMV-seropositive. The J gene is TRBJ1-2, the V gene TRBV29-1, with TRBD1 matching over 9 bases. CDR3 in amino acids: CSSTGGEKGYTF. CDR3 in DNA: TGCAGCTCCACAGGGGGCGAGAAGGGCTACACCTTC.